These T cell receptor beta chains were read from a single sample in a study of coeliac disease. The assay was immunoSEQ multiplex PCR, and TCRdb's table has in-frame clones only and misses some. The sample includes just over 1,500 clones, around 60% of them seen just once. Specimen: intraepithelial lymphocytes from the gut. The receptor source for this set is a woman aged 45-59 years with celiac disease on a gluten-free diet. Both conserved end residues are part of each CDR3. A D gene is named only where the DNA matches it firmly. Clone size is given for some rows only: seen once, a few or many times, or a class if the clone is expanded.

V gene	J gene	D gene	clone size	CDR3 protein	CDR3 DNA
TRBV9	TRBJ1-2	NA	few	CASSVAATTYGYTF	TGTGCCAGCAGCGTCGCGGCAACAACCTATGGCTACACCTTC
TRBV5-4	TRBJ2-7	NA	NA	CASSTYRGGYEQYF	TGTGCCAGCAGCACATACAGGGGGGGCTACGAGCAGTACTTC
TRBV27	TRBJ1-1	TRBD1	NA	CASSLSGTGVTLHTEAFF	TGTGCCAGCAGTTTATCCGGGACAGGGGTCACTTTACACACTGAAGCTTTCTTT
TRBV11-2	TRBJ2-7	TRBD1	NA	CASGPSRDRVGEQYF	TGTGCCAGCGGCCCTTCCCGGGACAGGGTGGGAGAGCAGTACTTC
TRBV27	TRBJ2-7	TRBD1	large	CASSFTIQGERSYEQYF	TGTGCCAGCAGTTTTACAATCCAGGGGGAACGGTCCTACGAGCAGTACTTC
TRBV6-5	TRBJ2-7	TRBD1	large	CASSYLDRSSYEQYF	TGTGCCAGCAGTTACCTGGACAGGAGCTCCTACGAGCAGTACTTC
TRBV6-5	TRBJ2-1	TRBD2	NA	CASSYSLAGGQKQFF	TGTGCCAGCAGTTACTCTCTAGCGGGGGGCCAGAAGCAGTTCTTC
TRBV4-3	TRBJ1-6	TRBD1	NA	CASSQTGQATSPLHF	TGCGCCAGCAGCCAGACGGGACAGGCCACCTCACCCCTCCACTTT
TRBV11-3	TRBJ1-5	NA	NA	CASSSSLRDIDQPQHF	TGTGCCAGCAGCTCCTCTCTCAGGGATATCGATCAGCCCCAGCATTTT
TRBV7-2	TRBJ1-2	NA	NA	CASSLQGLGGYTF	TGTGCCAGCAGCTTACAGGGGCTAGGAGGCTACACCTTC
TRBV5-5	TRBJ1-5	NA	NA	CASSRDTGVLNQPQHF	TGTGCCAGCAGCCGAGACACGGGGGTCCTGAATCAGCCCCAGCATTTT
TRBV9	TRBJ1-2	NA	NA	CASSGNRQEYGYTF	TGTGCCAGCAGCGGGAACAGGCAGGAGTATGGCTACACCTTC
TRBV5-1	TRBJ2-5	TRBD2	NA	CASSLAGKETQYF	TGCGCCAGCAGTCTAGCGGGGAAGGAGACCCAGTACTTC
TRBV5-1	TRBJ1-2	NA	NA	CASSDPASRAVNGYTF	TGCGCCAGCAGCGACCCTGCTTCCAGGGCGGTTAATGGCTACACCTTC
TRBV19	TRBJ2-7	NA	few	CASSIRGNSYEQYF	TGTGCCAGTAGTATAAGGGGTAACTCCTACGAGCAGTACTTC
TRBV2	TRBJ1-3	NA	few	CASSLSRGNTIYF	TGTGCCAGCAGTCTGTCCAGGGGAAACACCATATATTTT
TRBV9	TRBJ2-3	NA	NA	CASSEVMATNTDTQYF	TGTGCCAGCAGCGAAGTAATGGCGACTAACACAGATACGCAGTATTTT
TRBV30	TRBJ1-2	TRBD1	NA	CAWGQGSIYGYTF	TGTGCCTGGGGACAGGGTTCCATCTATGGCTACACCTTC
TRBV19	TRBJ2-1	NA	once	CASSIDLTGYNEQFF	TGTGCCAGTAGTATAGATCTAACAGGCTACAATGAGCAGTTCTTC
TRBV5-4	TRBJ1-2	TRBD1	NA	CASSPGQANYGYTF	TGTGCCAGCAGCCCAGGACAGGCTAACTATGGCTACACCTTC
TRBV19	TRBJ2-1	NA	NA	CASSFEHRPSGEQFF	TGTGCCAGTAGTTTCGAACACAGGCCCTCGGGTGAGCAGTTCTTC
TRBV7-2	TRBJ1-5	NA	NA	CASAGSINQPQHF	TGTGCCAGCGCGGGCAGTATCAATCAGCCCCAGCATTTT
TRBV4-3	TRBJ2-7	TRBD1	large	CASSQGFQGTGGEQYF	TGCGCCAGCAGCCAGGGCTTCCAGGGGACAGGGGGCGAGCAGTACTTC